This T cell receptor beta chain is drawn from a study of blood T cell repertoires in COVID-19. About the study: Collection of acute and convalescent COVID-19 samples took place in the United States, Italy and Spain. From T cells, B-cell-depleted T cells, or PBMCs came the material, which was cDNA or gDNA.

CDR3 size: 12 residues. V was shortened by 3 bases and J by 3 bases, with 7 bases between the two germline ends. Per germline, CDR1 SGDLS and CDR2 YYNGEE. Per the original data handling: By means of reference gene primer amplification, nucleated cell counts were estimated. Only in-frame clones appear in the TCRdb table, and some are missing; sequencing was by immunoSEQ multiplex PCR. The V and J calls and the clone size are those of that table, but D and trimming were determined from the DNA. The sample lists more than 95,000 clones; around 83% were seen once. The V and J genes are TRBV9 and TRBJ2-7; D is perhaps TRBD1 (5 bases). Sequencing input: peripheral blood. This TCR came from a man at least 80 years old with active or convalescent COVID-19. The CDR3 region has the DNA TGTGCCAGCAGCGGTGACAGCTACGAGCAGTACTTC. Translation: CASSGDSYEQYF. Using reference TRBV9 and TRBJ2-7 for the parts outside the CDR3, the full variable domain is DSGVTQTPKHLITATGQRVTLRCSPRSGDLSVYWYQQSLDQGLQFLIQYYNGEERAKGNILERFSAQQFPDLHSELNLSSLELGDSALYFCASSGDSYEQYFGPGTRLTVT.